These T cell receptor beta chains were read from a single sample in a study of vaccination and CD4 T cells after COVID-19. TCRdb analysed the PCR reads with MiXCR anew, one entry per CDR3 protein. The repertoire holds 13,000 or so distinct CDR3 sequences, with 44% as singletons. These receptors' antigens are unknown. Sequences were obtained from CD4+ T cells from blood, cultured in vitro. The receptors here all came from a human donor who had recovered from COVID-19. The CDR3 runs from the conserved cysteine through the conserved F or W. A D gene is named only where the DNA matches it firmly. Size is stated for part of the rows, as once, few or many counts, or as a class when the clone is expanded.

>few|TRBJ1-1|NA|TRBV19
TGTGCCAGTAGTATAGAGGGGGGCACTGAAGCTTTCTTT
CASSIEGGTEAFF
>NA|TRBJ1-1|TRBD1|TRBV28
TGTGCCAGCAGTCCGACAGGGGGGGAAGCTTTCTTT
CASSPTGGEAFF
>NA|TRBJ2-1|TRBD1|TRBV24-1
TGTGCCACCAGTGATGCGGGACAGGGCTACAATGAGCAGTTCTTC
CATSDAGQGYNEQFF
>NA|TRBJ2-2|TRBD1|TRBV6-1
TGTGCCAGCAGTACCTTCACAGGGGGCGCTTGGAACACCGGGGAGCTGTTTTTT
CASSTFTGGAWNTGELFF
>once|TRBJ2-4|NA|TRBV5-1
TGCGCCAGCAGGCTTCTCTTGGGGTCCAAAAACATTCAGTACTTC
CASRLLLGSKNIQYF
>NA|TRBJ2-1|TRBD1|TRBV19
TGTGCCAGTACCCCAGGGGGGACAGGGGGTGAGCAGTTCTTC
CASTPGGTGGEQFF
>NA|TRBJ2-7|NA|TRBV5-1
TGCGCCAGCAGTCTGGGCGCTGGGTCCTACGAGCAGTACTTC
CASSLGAGSYEQYF
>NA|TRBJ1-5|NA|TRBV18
TGTGCCAGCTCACGACTCAGGGATCAGCCCCAGCATTTT
CASSRLRDQPQHF
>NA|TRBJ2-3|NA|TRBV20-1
TGCAGTGCTAGTTATCTAGGGAGGACCACAGATACGCAGTATTTT
CSASYLGRTTDTQYF
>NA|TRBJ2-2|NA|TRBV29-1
TGCAGCGTTGCCAAGACCGGGGAGCTGTTTTTT
CSVAKTGELFF
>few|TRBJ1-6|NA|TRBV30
TGTGCCTGGAGACTCGCCGGGAGCTCCTATAATTCACCCCTCCACTTT
CAWRLAGSSYNSPLHF
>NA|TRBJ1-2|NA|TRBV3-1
TGTGCCAGCAGCCAAGATCTAGGCTATGGCTACACCTTC
CASSQDLGYGYTF
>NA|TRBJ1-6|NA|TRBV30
TGTGCCTGGGACGGCCTCCTCAATTCACCCCTCCACTTT
CAWDGLLNSPLHF
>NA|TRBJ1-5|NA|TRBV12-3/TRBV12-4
TGTGCCAGCAGTTTCACAGTGAATAGCAATCAGCCCCAGCATTTT
CASSFTVNSNQPQHF
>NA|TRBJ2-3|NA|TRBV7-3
TGTGCCAGCAGCTTGGAGAACACAGATACGCAGTATTTT
CASSLENTDTQYF
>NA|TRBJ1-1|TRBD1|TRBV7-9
TGTGCCAGCAGCTTAGTGGGACAGGGCGGAGCTTTCTTT
CASSLVGQGGAFF
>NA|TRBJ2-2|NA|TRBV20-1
TGCAGTGCTAGCGGGAACACCGGGGAGCTGTTTTTT
CSASGNTGELFF
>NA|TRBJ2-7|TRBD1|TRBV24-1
TGTGCCACCAGTGATGCCGGAACAGGGGATGGTGGGCAGTACTTC
CATSDAGTGDGGQYF
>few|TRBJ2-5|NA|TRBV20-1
TGCAGTGCATCAAGGCGGCGGGTCCGGGCCAGAGAGACCCAGTACTTC
CSASRRRVRARETQYF
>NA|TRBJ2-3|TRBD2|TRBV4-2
TGTGCCAGCAGCCAAGACACAGCGGGAGGGGCAGATACGCAGTATTTT
CASSQDTAGGADTQYF
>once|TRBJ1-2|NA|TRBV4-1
TGCGCCAGCAGCAGGCCCCTTGGGAGGCTGCGTGGCTACACCTTC
CASSRPLGRLRGYTF
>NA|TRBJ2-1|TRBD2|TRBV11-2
TGTGCCAGCAGCTTCAGCGGGGACAATGAGCAGTTCTTC
CASSFSGDNEQFF
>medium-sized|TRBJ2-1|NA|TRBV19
TGTGCCAGTAGTATTATGAGCGACACCCTGGGGCAGTTCTTC
CASSIMSDTLGQFF
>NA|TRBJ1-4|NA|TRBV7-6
TGTGCCAGCAGCTTTGAGACAGGCATTGAAAAACTGTTTTTT
CASSFETGIEKLFF
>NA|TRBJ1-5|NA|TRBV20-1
TGCAGTGCTAGTGGGACCTCGAGGGGTAATCAGCCCCAGCATTTT
CSASGTSRGNQPQHF
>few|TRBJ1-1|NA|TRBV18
TGTGCCAGCTCCGGACAGTTGAACACTGAAGCTTTCTTT
CASSGQLNTEAFF
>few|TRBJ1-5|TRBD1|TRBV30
TGTGCCTGGAGTGTACAGGGGCAGCCCCAGCATTTT
CAWSVQGQPQHF
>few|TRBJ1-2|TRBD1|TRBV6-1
TGTGCCAGCAGTCGACATGATGGACAGGGGGCGGTTGGCTACACCTTC
CASSRHDGQGAVGYTF
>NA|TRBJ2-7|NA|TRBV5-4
TGTGCCAGCAGCTTTCCGGGCCTCAGCTCCTACGAGCAGTACTTC
CASSFPGLSSYEQYF
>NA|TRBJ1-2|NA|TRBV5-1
TGCGCCAGCAGCTTGACCCCGGCTGGGGGCGGGTATGGCTACACCTTC
CASSLTPAGGGYGYTF
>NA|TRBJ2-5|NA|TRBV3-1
TGTGCCAGCAGCCGGCGGGCCTCACGGGAGACCCAGTACTTC
CASSRRASRETQYF
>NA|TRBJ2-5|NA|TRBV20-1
TGCAGTGCTAGAGATCTAGGGAGAGGACAAGAGACCCAGTACTTC
CSARDLGRGQETQYF
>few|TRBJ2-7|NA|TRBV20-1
TGCAGTGCTAGAGTCCCAGGGACCCGGTCCTACGAGCAGTACTTC
CSARVPGTRSYEQYF
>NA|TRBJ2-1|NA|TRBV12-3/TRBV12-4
TGTGCCAGCAGCGCTACGGAGGGTTACAATGAGCAGTTCTTC
CASSATEGYNEQFF
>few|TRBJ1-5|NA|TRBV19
TGTGCCAGTAGTATTTGGAGGGTGGGCAATCAGCCCCAGCATTTT
CASSIWRVGNQPQHF
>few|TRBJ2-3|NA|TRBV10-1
TGCGCCACCACAGATACGCAGTATTTT
CATTDTQYF
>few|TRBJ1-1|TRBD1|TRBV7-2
TGTGCCAGCAGCTTAGGGGACAGGGGAGGAACGAACACTGAAGCTTTCTTT
CASSLGDRGGTNTEAFF
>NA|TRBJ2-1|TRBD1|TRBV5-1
TGCGCCAGCAGGACAGGGATTGGAAATGAGCAGTTCTTC
CASRTGIGNEQFF
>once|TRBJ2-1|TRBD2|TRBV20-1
TGCAGTGCATCAAACCCTCGGACTAGCGGGTACAATGAGCAGTTCTTC
CSASNPRTSGYNEQFF
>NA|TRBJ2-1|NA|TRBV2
TGTGCCAGTCGGGACTCCATTACCTACAATGAGCAGTTCTTC
CASRDSITYNEQFF
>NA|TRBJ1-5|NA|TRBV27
TGTGCCAGCAGCCCCCAGGGTCAATGGAATCAGCCCCAGCATTTT
CASSPQGQWNQPQHF
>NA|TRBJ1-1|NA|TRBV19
TGTGCCAGTAGTCCTCCGGGACATTTGAACACTGAAGCTTTCTTT
CASSPPGHLNTEAFF
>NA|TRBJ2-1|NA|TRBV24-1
TGTGCCACCAGTGATTTGGTCAATGAGCAGTTCTTC
CATSDLVNEQFF
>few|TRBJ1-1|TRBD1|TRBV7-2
TGTGCCAGCAGCTTACCAGGGGGCGACACTGAAGCTTTCTTT
CASSLPGGDTEAFF
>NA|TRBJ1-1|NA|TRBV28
TGTGCCAGCAGTGGGGTGCGGACTGAAGCTTTCTTT
CASSGVRTEAFF
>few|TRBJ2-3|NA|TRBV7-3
TGTGCCAGCAGCTTAAATGCGGGTGGCACAGATACGCAGTATTTT
CASSLNAGGTDTQYF
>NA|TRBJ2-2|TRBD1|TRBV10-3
TGTGCCATCGCCGGACAGGGCGCCGCGAACACCGGGGAGCTGTTTTTT
CAIAGQGAANTGELFF
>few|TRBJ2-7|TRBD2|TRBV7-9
TGTGCCAGCAGCCAAGGACTAGCGGGAGGACCAGAGGAGCAGTACTTC
CASSQGLAGGPEEQYF
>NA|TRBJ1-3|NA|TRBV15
TGTGCCACCAGCAGGGGGGGGATAGGAAACACCATATATTTT
CATSRGGIGNTIYF
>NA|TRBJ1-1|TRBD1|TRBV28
TGTGCCAGCAGTTTATGGGGGGGACAGGGAAGGGGCACTGAAGCTTTCTTT
CASSLWGGQGRGTEAFF
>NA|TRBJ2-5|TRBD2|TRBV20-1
TGCAGTGCTAGAGTGGGGACTAGCGGGAGGAGAAGGGAGACCCAGTACTTC
CSARVGTSGRRRETQYF
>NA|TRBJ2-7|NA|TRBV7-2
TGTGCCAGCAGCTACATTCCAGGGGGGCTTTACGAGCAGTACTTC
CASSYIPGGLYEQYF
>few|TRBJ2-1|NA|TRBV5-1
TGCGCCAGCAGCTTATCACTACCGCACAATGAGCAGTTCTTC
CASSLSLPHNEQFF